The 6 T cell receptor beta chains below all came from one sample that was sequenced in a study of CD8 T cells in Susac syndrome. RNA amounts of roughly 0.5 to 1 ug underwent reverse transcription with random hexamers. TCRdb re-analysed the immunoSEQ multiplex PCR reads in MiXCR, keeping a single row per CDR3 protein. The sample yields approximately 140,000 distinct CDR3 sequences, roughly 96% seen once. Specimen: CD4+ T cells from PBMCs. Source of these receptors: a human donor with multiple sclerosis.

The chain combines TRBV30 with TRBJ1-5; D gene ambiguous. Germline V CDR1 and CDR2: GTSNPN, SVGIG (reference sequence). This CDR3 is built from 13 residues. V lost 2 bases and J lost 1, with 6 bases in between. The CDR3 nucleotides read TGTGCCTGGAGTTGGCAGAGCAATCAGCCCCAGCATTTT. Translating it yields CAWSWQSNQPQHF.

The CDR3 nucleotides are TGCAGTGCTAGACGGGGTATCTACGAGCAGTACTTC. Translated: CSARRGIYEQYF. The V and J genes are TRBV20-1 and TRBJ2-7, with D perhaps matching TRBD2 (5 bases). Trimming cost V 2 bases and J 3 bases, with 8 bases left between them. The germline CDR1 and CDR2 sequences are DFQATT and SNEGSKA (reference sequence). The CDR3 loop spans 12 amino acids.

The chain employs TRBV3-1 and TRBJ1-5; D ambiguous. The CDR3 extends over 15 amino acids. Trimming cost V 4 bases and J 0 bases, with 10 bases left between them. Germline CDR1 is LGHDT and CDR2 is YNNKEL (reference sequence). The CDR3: CASSLGVYSNQPQHF. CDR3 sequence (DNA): TGTGCCAGCAGCCTTGGGGTTTATAGCAATCAGCCCCAGCATTTT.

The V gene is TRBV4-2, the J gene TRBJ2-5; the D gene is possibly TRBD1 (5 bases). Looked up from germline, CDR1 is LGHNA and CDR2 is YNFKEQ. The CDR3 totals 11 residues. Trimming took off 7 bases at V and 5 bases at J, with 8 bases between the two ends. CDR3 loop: CASTAGETQYF. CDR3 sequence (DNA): TGTGCCAGCACCGCAGGGGAGACCCAGTACTTC.

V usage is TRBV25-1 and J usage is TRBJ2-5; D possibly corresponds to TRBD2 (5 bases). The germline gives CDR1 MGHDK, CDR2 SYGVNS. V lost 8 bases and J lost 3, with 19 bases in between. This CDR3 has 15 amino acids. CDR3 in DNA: TGTGCCAGCTCCACGACTATCTCTACCGAAGAGACCCAGTACTTC. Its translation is CASSTTISTEETQYF.

The CDR3 DNA reads TGCAGCGTTGATCGACAGCTCACTGAAGCTTTCTTT. This translates into CSVDRQLTEAFF. This sequence joins TRBV29-1 and TRBJ1-1; the D gene is possibly TRBD1 (5 bases). Trimming took off 3 bases at V and 4 bases at J, with 9 bases between the two ends. This CDR3 comprises 12 residues. Germline CDR1 reads SQVTM; CDR2 reads ANQGSEA.